These 3 T cell receptor beta chains share one sample of origin, sequenced in a study of stem cell transplantation in POMP-related autoinflammatory disease. Data came from immunoSEQ multiplex PCR; TCRdb stores just in-frame clones and leaves some out. The table records more than 20,000 clones, 82% of them present only once. The sequencing here drew on CD4+ T cells from PBMCs, taken before stem cell transplantation. The receptors originated from a human donor with POMP-related autoinflammation and immune dysregulation (PRAID).

CDR3 in amino acids: CAWKGKGGTGEEKLFF. The CDR3 DNA follows: TGTGCCTGGAAGGGAAAAGGTGGGACAGGGGAAGAAAAACTGTTTTTT. The chain carries TRBV30 and TRBJ1-4, with 10 nucleotides matching TRBD1. The CDR3 runs to 16 residues. Looked up from germline, CDR1 is GTSNPN and CDR2 is SVGIG (reference sequence). V shed 4 bases and J 8 bases; nucleotides not matched to a gene: 13.

The chain is built from TRBV4-1 and TRBJ2-5, with D perhaps matching TRBD2 (5 bases). The germline V gene encodes CDR1 MGHRA and CDR2 YSYEKL. CDR3 length: 15 amino acids. Trimming shortened V by 4 bases and J by 5 bases, and 17 bases separated the two germline ends. CDR3 sequence: CASSPLAQNRETQYF. DNA of the CDR3: TGCGCCAGCAGCCCTCTAGCTCAGAATAGGGAGACCCAGTACTTC.

Only one count was recorded for this clone. This rearrangement joins TRBV5-1 to TRBJ2-3; D assignment may be TRBD1 or TRBD2 (5 bases each). Germline CDR1 is SGHRS and CDR2 is YFSETQ. V dropped 6 bases and J dropped 2 bases, with 13 bases sitting between them. The CDR3 extends over 14 amino acids. In nucleotides, the CDR3 is TGCGCCAGCACCCCCGGGACCCACACAGATACGCAGTATTTT. It is translated as CASTPGTHTDTQYF.